A selection of T cell receptor beta chains follows, all from one sample in a study of OX40 agonist ivuxolimab in advanced cancers. Method: immunoSEQ multiplex PCR; TCRdb's copy keeps in-frame clones and lacks some. The repertoire holds roughly 90,000 clones, with around 88% as singletons. The source material was CD4+ or CD8+ T cells sorted from blood, sampled in a trial of the OX40 agonist ivuxolimab. The receptors originated from an adult with an advanced solid tumor such as melanoma, head and neck, liver or kidney cancer. Both conserved end residues are part of each CDR3. A D gene is named only where the DNA matches it firmly. Some rows mark clone size as missing; the rest say once, few, many or name a class of expanded clone.

V	J	D	size	DNA	CDR3
TRBV7-9	TRBJ1-4	.	few	TGTGCCAGCAGCTTAGAAGGCAAACTGTTTTTT	CASSLEGKLFF
TRBV5-4	TRBJ1-6	.	few	TGTGCCAGCAGCCCCCAGCAGGGTGGATCACCCCTCCACTTT	CASSPQQGGSPLHF
TRBV19	TRBJ1-5	.	.	TGTGCCAGTAGTTACAGGGCGGGCAATCAGCCCCAGCATTTT	CASSYRAGNQPQHF
TRBV27	TRBJ2-6	TRBD1	.	TGTGCCAGCAGTGACCCGGGACAGGGCTCTGGGGCCAACGTCCTGACTTTC	CASSDPGQGSGANVLTF
TRBV29-1	TRBJ1-1	TRBD1	.	TGCAGCGTTGAACAGGGGGGATCTAACACTGAAGCTTTCTTT	CSVEQGGSNTEAFF
TRBV29-1	TRBJ1-2	TRBD1	.	TGCAGCGTGGGGGGACAGTCCTATGGCTACACCTTC	CSVGGQSYGYTF
TRBV4-3	TRBJ2-5	TRBD2	.	TGCGCCAGCAGCCTTGGGACTAGCGGGGGGGTTTATGAGACCCAGTACTTC	CASSLGTSGGVYETQYF
TRBV11-2	TRBJ2-3	TRBD2	.	TGTGCCAGCAGCCTCAGAGCAGCGGGAGTGACAGATACGCAGTATTTT	CASSLRAAGVTDTQYF
TRBV5-1	TRBJ2-1	TRBD1	.	TGCGCCAGCAGCCACCAGCAGGGGGTGGTCCGGGGCTCCTACAATGAGCAGTTCTTC	CASSHQQGVVRGSYNEQFF
TRBV28	TRBJ2-7	TRBD1	.	TGTGCCAGCAGTCCTACAGGGGCAGGCTCCTACGAGCAGTACTTC	CASSPTGAGSYEQYF
TRBV6-5	TRBJ2-7	.	.	TGTGCCAGCAGTTACTCCGGACAAAAGGGGTCCTACGAGCAGTACTTC	CASSYSGQKGSYEQYF
TRBV30	TRBJ2-3	.	.	TGTGCCTGGAGGAGGGGGGTCGTCACAGATACGCAGTATTTT	CAWRRGVVTDTQYF
TRBV28	TRBJ1-2	TRBD1	.	TGTGCCAGCAGTTCAACCGGGACAGGAGGCGACTATGGCTACACCTTC	CASSSTGTGGDYGYTF
TRBV4-1	TRBJ2-7	.	.	TGCGCCAGCAGCCAAGATCCTGGGCAGAACTCCTACGAGCAGTACTTC	CASSQDPGQNSYEQYF
TRBV15	TRBJ2-1	.	.	TGTGCCACCAGCAGAGAGGTAGGGGGGTACAATGAGCAGTTCTTC	CATSREVGGYNEQFF
TRBV10-2	TRBJ1-3	.	once	TGCGCCAGCAGTGAGACAGGGCTGAGAAACACCATATATTTT	CASSETGLRNTIYF
TRBV9	TRBJ2-3	TRBD1	.	TGTGCCAGCAGCGCCCAAAGGGGACAGGCTATGGATACGCAGTATTTT	CASSAQRGQAMDTQYF
TRBV28	TRBJ1-6	.	once	TGTGCCAGCAGTTTCGGCGGCGAGAATTCACCCCTCCACTTT	CASSFGGENSPLHF
TRBV11-2	TRBJ1-1	.	.	TGTGCCAGCAGCCCCAGAGAGGACACTGAAGCTTTCTTT	CASSPREDTEAFF
TRBV19	TRBJ2-5	.	.	TGTGCCAGTAGCATCCCCCAAGAGACCCAGTACTTC	CASSIPQETQYF
TRBV11-2	TRBJ1-5	.	once	TGTGCCAGCAGCTTAGATCAGACCCGCAATCAGCCCCAGCATTTT	CASSLDQTRNQPQHF
TRBV9	TRBJ2-7	TRBD2	.	TGTGCCAGCAGCGTAGTTGTGTTAGCGGGGGGGAACGAGCAGTACTTC	CASSVVVLAGGNEQYF